The present TCR beta chain was sequenced within a study of human T cells and chemical hapten exposure. Time point: patch test 1, 2 weeks after DPC sensitization. Treatment of the sample: therapeutic diphenylcyclopropenone sensitization with weekly scalp DPC. The template was total RNA from unfractionated whole blood. TCRdb recomputed calls from the RACE reads with MiXCR, one row per CDR3 protein. The sample includes approximately 400,000 distinct CDR3 sequences, approximately 5.1% of them seen just once. Germline CDR1 and CDR2: MNHNY and SVGAGI (reference sequence). V gave up 6 bases and J gave up 10 bases; unmatched junction bases: 5. This CDR3 region has 12 residues.

J is TRBJ2-1 and V is TRBV6-6; 8 bases line up with TRBD1. The TCR was taken from a woman between 50 and 59 years old with alopecia areata. Some clones in this sample may be carry-over from other donors' samples. Sequences were derived from whole blood, sampled in connection with sensitization to the hapten diphenylcyclopropenone (DPC). The CDR3: CASRPGGGEQFF. In DNA, the CDR3 is TGTGCCAGCAGGCCAGGGGGCGGGGAGCAGTTCTTC.